Shown below are 15 T cell receptor beta chains from a single sample sequenced in a study of blood T cell repertoires in COVID-19. Sequencing used immunoSEQ multiplex PCR; TCRdb keeps in-frame clones, though not all of them. The top ten clones hold around 4.7% of a sample with around 80,000 clones, 75% to 85% of them seen once. The sample taken for sequencing was peripheral blood. These TCRs come from a woman in her 70s with acute or convalescent COVID-19.

This clone was detected only a few times. The chain couples TRBV4-3 to TRBJ1-4; D gene ambiguous. V lost 5 bases to trimming and J lost 0 bases, with 10 bases between them. CDR3 length: 15 residues. CDR1 is LGHNA, CDR2 YSLEER, per germline. CDR3: CASSGQDATNEKLFF. CDR3 nucleotides: TGCGCCAGCAGCGGCCAAGATGCAACTAATGAAAAACTGTTTTTT.

This clone was seen a handful of times. This rearrangement joins TRBV2 to TRBJ2-1; perhaps TRBD1 as D (6 bases). Trimming cost V 5 bases and J 7 bases, with 9 bases left between them. Germline V CDR1 and CDR2: SNHLY, FYNNEI. This CDR3 comprises 12 residues. CDR3 bases: TGTGCCAGCAGTCCCCAGGGGAATGAGCAGTTCTTC. It specifies CASSPQGNEQFF.

V is TRBV15 and J is TRBJ2-1; TRBD2 matches 7 bases. With 0 bases clipped from V and 8 bases from J, the junction kept 13 bases outside the gene matches. CDR1 and CDR2 from the germline V gene are LNHNV and YYDKDF (reference sequence). The CDR3 extends over 17 amino acids. The CDR3 here is CATSRDFGGRHSYEQFF. In nucleotides, the CDR3 is TGTGCCACCAGCAGAGATTTTGGCGGGAGACATTCCTATGAGCAGTTCTTC.

This clone was seen a handful of times. The chain carries TRBV9 and TRBJ2-1; 11 bases align to TRBD2. Losses at the gene ends were 3 bases for V and 8 bases for J; bases not matched to a gene: 7. Germline V gene sequence: CDR1 SGDLS, CDR2 YYNGEE. This CDR3 spans 15 amino acids. The CDR3 DNA sequence: TGTGCCAGCAGCGCGTTAGCGGGGGGGCACTATGAGCAGTTCTTC. Its translation: CASSALAGGHYEQFF.

The chain is built from TRBV5-1 and TRBJ2-2, with D unresolved. There are 16 residues in the CDR3. Trimming left V 0 bases short and J 1 base short, with 10 bases between. Germline values: CDR1 SGHRS, CDR2 YFSETQ. The CDR3 coding sequence is TGCGCCAGCAGCTTGGGTACAGTGGGGAACACCGGGGAGCTGTTTTTT. It codes for CASSLGTVGNTGELFF. The full variable domain, in which reference TRBV5-1 and TRBJ2-2 provide the parts outside the CDR3, is KAGVTQTPRYLIKTRGQQVTLSCSPISGHRSVSWYQQTPGQGLQFLFEYFSETQRNKGNFPGRFSGRQFSNSRSEMNVSTLELGDSALYLCASSLGTVGNTGELFFGEGSRLTVL.

This sequence joins TRBV18 and TRBJ1-2, with no clear D. CDR1 is KGHSH, CDR2 LQKENI, per germline. The CDR3 extends over 13 amino acids. The V gene lost 1 base and the J gene lost 8 bases, with 11 bases spanning the gap. The CDR3 reads CASSPRGSEGYTF. In nucleotides, the CDR3 is TGTGCCAGCTCACCACGAGGGAGTGAAGGCTACACCTTC.

This chain connects TRBV24-1 to TRBJ2-1, with 9 bases that match TRBD2. Trimming cost V 3 bases and J 8 bases; bases outside gene matches: 10. Germline assignment: CDR1 KGHDR and CDR2 SFDVKD. The CDR3 runs 16 residues. The CDR3 loop is CATSDPAGGRRDEQFF. DNA of the CDR3: TGTGCCACCAGTGATCCCGCGGGGGGGAGGCGAGATGAGCAGTTCTTC.

This clone was detected once. The chain employs TRBV5-1 and TRBJ2-7; a possible D gene is TRBD2 (6 bases). Germline values: CDR1 SGHRS, CDR2 YFSETQ. The CDR3 runs 14 residues. Deletions cut 0 bases from V and 6 bases from J, with 13 bases between. The CDR3 region is CASSLAGTRGEQYF. The CDR3 DNA reads TGCGCCAGCAGCTTGGCCGGGACTCGGGGCGAGCAGTACTTC. The full variable domain, its missing parts supplied by reference TRBV5-1 and TRBJ2-7, is KAGVTQTPRYLIKTRGQQVTLSCSPISGHRSVSWYQQTPGQGLQFLFEYFSETQRNKGNFPGRFSGRQFSNSRSEMNVSTLELGDSALYLCASSLAGTRGEQYFGPGTRLTVT.

The chain combines TRBV3-1 (or the pseudogene TRBV3-2) with TRBJ2-3; 11 bases align to TRBD2. The CDR3 covers 16 residues. V was clipped by 1 base and J by 2 bases; unmatched bases: 2. Germline lookup yields CDR1 LGHDT and CDR2 YNNKEL (reference sequence). CDR3 nucleotides: TGTGCCAGCAGCCAAGGACTAGCGGGGAACACAGATACGCAGTATTTT. Its translation is CASSQGLAGNTDTQYF.

The CDR3 nucleotides are TGTGCCAGTAGGGCCGGCCAGGGTGGCAATCAGCCCCAGCATTTT. It is translated as CASRAGQGGNQPQHF. V and J are TRBV19 and TRBJ1-5; D is possibly TRBD1 (5 bases). CDR1 is LNHDA and CDR2 is SQIVND in the germline V gene (reference sequence). V lost 6 bases to trimming and J lost 2 bases, with 14 bases between them. This CDR3 contains 15 residues.

This clone has a single count. The chain has TRBV18 and TRBJ1-1; TRBD1 matches 12 bases. Trimming cost V 3 bases and J 5 bases; bases outside gene matches: 10. This CDR3 is 17 amino acids long. The germline V gene has CDR1 KGHSH and CDR2 LQKENI. The CDR3 loop reads CASSPHVPGQGATEAFF. The CDR3 region has the DNA TGTGCCAGCTCACCCCATGTCCCGGGACAGGGGGCGACTGAAGCTTTCTTT.

V and J are TRBV9 and TRBJ1-1; TRBD1 might be the D (5 bases). The CDR3 has 14 amino acids. V lost 2 bases to trimming and J lost 2 bases, with 10 bases between them. The germline V gene has CDR1 SGDLS and CDR2 YYNGEE. The CDR3 coding sequence is TGTGCCAGCAGCGTCCAGGGATTCAACACTGAAGCTTTCTTT. Translated: CASSVQGFNTEAFF.

The rearrangement joins TRBV9 to TRBJ1-2, with D perhaps matching TRBD1 (6 bases). CDR1 SGDLS and CDR2 YYNGEE come from the germline V gene. Trimming took off 0 bases at V and 6 bases at J, with 18 bases between the two ends. The CDR3 has 16 residues. The CDR3 loop reads CASSVGGGGPGHGYTF. CDR3 sequence (DNA): TGTGCCAGCAGCGTAGGAGGGGGGGGGCCAGGGCATGGCTACACCTTC.

CDR3 in DNA: TGTGCCAGCAGTAATAACAGGCATTCACCCCTCCACTTT. This codes for CASSNNRHSPLHF. The chain uses TRBV6-5 and TRBJ1-6, with a tentative D call TRBD1 (5 bases). V was cut by 5 bases and J by 8 bases, with 10 bases left in between. The CDR3 contains 13 residues. CDR1 is MNHEY and CDR2 is SVGAGI in the germline V gene.

The chain uses TRBV15 and TRBJ2-4; D possibly corresponds to TRBD1 (6 bases). The ends were cut back, 5 bases at V and 1 base at J, with 15 bases in the middle. Germline-derived CDR1 and CDR2 are LNHNV and YYDKDF (reference sequence). The CDR3 extends over 16 amino acids. This CDR3 is CATSHRTARAKNIQYF. CDR3 nucleotides: TGTGCCACCAGCCATAGGACAGCAAGGGCCAAAAACATTCAGTACTTC.